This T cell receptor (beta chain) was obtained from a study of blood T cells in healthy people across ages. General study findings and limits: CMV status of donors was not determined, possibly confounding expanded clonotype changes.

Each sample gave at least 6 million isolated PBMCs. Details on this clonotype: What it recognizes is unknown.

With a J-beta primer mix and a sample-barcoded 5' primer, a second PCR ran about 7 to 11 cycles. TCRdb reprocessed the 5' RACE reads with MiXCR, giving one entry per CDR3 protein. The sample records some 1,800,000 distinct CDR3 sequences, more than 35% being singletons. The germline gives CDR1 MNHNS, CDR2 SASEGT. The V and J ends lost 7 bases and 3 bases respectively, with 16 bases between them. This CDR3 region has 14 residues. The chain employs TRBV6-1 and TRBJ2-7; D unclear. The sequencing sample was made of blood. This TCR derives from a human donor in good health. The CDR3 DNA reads TGTGCCAGCATGAAAACCCGGGTAGACTACGAGCAGTACTTC. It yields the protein CASMKTRVDYEQYF.